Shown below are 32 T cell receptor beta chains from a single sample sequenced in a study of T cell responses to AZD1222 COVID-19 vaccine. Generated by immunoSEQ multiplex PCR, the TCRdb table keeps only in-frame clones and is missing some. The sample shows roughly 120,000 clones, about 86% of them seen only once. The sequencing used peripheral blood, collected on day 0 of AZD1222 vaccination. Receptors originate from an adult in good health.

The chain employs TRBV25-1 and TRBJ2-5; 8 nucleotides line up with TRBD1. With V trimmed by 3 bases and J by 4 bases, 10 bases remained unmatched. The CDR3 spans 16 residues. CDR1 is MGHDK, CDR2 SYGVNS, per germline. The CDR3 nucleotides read TGTGCCAGCAGTGACCTCAGACAGGGGAGCGGAGAGACCCAGTACTTC. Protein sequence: CASSDLRQGSGETQYF.

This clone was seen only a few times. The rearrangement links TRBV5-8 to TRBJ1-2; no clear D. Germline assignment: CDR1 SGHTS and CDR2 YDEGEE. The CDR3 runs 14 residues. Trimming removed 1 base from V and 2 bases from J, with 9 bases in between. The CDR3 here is CASSLFVGNYGYTF. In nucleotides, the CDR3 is TGTGCCAGCAGCTTGTTTGTCGGAAACTATGGCTACACCTTC.

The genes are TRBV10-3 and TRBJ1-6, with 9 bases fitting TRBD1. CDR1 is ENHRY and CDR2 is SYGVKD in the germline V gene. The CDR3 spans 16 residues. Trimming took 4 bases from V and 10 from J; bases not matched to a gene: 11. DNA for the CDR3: TGTGCCATCAGTGCCTCGGAGGACAGGGGATGGTCACCCCTCCACTTT. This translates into CAISASEDRGWSPLHF.

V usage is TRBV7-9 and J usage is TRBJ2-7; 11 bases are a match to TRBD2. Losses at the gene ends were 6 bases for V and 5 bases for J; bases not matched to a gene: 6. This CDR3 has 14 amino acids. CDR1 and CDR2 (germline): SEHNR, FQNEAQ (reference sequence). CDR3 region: CASSSLAGAHEQYF. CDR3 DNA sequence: TGTGCCAGCAGTTCACTAGCGGGAGCTCACGAGCAGTACTTC.

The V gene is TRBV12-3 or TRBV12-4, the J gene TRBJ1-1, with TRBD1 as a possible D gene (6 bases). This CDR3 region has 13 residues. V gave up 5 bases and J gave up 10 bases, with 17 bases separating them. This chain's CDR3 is CASSVQGELGAFF. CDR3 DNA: TGTGCCAGCAGTGTACAGGGCGAGCTGGGAGCTTTCTTT.

CDR3 coding DNA: TGTGCCAGCAGCCGCAGGGTCGACCAAGAGACCCAGTACTTC. It encodes CASSRRVDQETQYF. The chain carries TRBV3-1 (or the pseudogene TRBV3-2) and TRBJ2-5, with D maybe TRBD1 (5 bases). The CDR3 contains 14 residues. Trimming pared 4 bases from V and 0 bases from J, leaving 9 bases between. Germline CDR1 reads LGHDT; CDR2 reads YNNKEL (reference sequence).

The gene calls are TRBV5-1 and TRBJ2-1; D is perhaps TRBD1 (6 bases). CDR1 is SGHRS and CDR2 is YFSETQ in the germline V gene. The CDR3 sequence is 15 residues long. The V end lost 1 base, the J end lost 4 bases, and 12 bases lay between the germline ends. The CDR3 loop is CASSLIGGLYNEQFF. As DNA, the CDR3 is TGCGCCAGCAGCTTGATTGGGGGCCTGTACAATGAGCAGTTCTTC.

Written as DNA, the CDR3 is TGTGCCAGCAGTTTTGGGACAGGGGGTTACTACGAGCAGTACTTC. It encodes CASSFGTGGYYEQYF. The chain recombines TRBV28 with TRBJ2-7; 11 bases match TRBD1. The CDR3 covers 15 residues. V dropped 3 bases and J dropped 3; count of bases not matched to a gene: 4. The germline V gene has CDR1 MDHEN and CDR2 SYDVKM.

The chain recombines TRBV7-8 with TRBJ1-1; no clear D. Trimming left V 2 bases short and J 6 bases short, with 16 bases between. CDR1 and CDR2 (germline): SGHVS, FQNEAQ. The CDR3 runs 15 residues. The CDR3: CASSLLSTGYPEAFF. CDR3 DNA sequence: TGTGCCAGCAGCTTACTAAGTACGGGGTATCCTGAAGCTTTCTTT. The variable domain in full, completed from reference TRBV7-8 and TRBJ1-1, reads GAGVSQSPRYKVAKRGQDVALRCDPISGHVSLFWYQQALGQGPEFLTYFQNEAQLDKSGLPSDRFFAERPEGSVSTLKIQRTQQEDSAVYLCASSLLSTGYPEAFFGQGTRLTVV.

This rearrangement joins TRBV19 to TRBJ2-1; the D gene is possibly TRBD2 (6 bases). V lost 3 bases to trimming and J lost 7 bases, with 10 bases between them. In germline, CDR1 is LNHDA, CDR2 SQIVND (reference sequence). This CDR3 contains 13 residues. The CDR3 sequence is CASSIREWNEQFF. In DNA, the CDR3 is TGTGCCAGTAGTATTCGGGAGTGGAATGAGCAGTTCTTC.

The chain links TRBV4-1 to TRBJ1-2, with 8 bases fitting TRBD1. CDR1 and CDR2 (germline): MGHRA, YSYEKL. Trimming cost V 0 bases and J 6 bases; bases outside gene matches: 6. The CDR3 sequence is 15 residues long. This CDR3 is CASSQDPPRGHGYTF. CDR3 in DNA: TGCGCCAGCAGCCAAGATCCGCCCAGGGGGCATGGCTACACCTTC.

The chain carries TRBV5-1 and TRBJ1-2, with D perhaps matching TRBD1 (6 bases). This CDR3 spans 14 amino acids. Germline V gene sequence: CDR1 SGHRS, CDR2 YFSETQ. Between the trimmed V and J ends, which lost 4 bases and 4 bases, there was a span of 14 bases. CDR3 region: CASSATGMSYGYTF. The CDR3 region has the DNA TGCGCCAGCAGCGCCACAGGGATGAGCTATGGCTACACCTTC.

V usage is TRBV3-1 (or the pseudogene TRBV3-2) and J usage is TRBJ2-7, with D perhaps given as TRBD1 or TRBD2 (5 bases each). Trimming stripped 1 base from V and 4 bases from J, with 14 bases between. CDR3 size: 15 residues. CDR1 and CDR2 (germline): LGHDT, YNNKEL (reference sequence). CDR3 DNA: TGTGCCAGCAGCCAAGCGAACGGGGCGATTTACGAGCAGTACTTC. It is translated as CASSQANGAIYEQYF.

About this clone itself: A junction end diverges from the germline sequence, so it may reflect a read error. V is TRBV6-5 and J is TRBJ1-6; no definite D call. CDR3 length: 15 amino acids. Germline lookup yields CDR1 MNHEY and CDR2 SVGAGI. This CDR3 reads CASRNRNSDNSPLHF. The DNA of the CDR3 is TGTGCCAGCAGAAATAGGAACTCCGATAATTCACCCCTCCACTTT.

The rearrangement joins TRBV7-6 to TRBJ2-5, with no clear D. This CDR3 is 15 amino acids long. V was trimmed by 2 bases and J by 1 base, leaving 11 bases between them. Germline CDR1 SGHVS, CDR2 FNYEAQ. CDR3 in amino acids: CASSLNLLSQETQYF. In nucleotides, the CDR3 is TGTGCCAGCAGCTTAAATTTGTTGTCCCAAGAGACCCAGTACTTC.

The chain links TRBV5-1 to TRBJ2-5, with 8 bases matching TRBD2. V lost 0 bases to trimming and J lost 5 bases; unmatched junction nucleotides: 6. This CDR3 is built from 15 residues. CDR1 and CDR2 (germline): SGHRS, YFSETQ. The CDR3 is CASSLVPGGAETQYF. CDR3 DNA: TGCGCCAGCAGCTTGGTCCCGGGGGGGGCGGAGACCCAGTACTTC.

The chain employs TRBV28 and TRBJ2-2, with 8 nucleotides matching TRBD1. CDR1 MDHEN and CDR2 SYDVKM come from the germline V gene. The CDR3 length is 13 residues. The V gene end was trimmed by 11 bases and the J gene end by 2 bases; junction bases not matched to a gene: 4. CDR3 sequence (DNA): TGTGCCGGAGGGACAGGCAACACCGGGGAGCTGTTTTTT. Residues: CAGGTGNTGELFF.

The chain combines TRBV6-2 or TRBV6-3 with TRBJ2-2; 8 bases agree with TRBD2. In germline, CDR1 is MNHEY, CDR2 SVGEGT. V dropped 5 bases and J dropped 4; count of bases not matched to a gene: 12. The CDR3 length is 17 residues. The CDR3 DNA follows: TGTGCCAGCAGTCCCCCGGCTACTAGCGGACCCACCGGGGAGCTGTTTTTT. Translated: CASSPPATSGPTGELFF.

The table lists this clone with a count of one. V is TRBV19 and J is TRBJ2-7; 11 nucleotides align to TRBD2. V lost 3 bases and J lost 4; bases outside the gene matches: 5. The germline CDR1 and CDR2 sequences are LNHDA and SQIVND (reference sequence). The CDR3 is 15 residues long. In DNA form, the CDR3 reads TGTGCCAGTAGTATGGGGACTAGCGGACGATACGAGCAGTACTTC. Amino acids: CASSMGTSGRYEQYF.

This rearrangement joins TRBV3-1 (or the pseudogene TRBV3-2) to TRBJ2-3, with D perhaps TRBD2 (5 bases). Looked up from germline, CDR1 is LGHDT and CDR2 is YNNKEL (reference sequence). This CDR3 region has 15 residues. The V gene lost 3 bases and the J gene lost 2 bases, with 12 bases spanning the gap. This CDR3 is CASSQNQRTTDTQYF. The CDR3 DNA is TGTGCCAGCAGCCAGAACCAGCGGACCACAGATACGCAGTATTTT.

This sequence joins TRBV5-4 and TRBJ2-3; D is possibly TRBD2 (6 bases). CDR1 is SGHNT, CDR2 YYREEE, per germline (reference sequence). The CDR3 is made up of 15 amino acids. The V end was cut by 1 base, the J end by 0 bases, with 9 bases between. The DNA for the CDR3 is TGTGCCAGCAGCTTGCTTCTAGCGAGCACAGATACGCAGTATTTT. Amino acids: CASSLLLASTDTQYF. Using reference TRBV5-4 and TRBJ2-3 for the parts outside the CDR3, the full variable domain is ETGVTQSPTHLIKTRGQQVTLRCSSQSGHNTVSWYQQALGQGPQFIFQYYREEENGRGNFPPRFSGLQFPNYSSELNVNALELDDSALYLCASSLLLASTDTQYFGPGTRLTVL.

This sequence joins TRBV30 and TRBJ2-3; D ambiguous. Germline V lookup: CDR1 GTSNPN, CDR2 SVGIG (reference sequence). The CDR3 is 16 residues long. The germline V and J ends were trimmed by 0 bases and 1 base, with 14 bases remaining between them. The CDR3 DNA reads TGTGCCTGGAGTGTAGTGGGCTTTCGGGGCACAGATACGCAGTATTTT. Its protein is CAWSVVGFRGTDTQYF.

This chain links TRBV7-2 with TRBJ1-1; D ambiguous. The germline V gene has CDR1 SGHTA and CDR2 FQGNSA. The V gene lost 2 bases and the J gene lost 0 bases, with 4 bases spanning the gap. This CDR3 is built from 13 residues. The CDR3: CASSLFMNTEAFF. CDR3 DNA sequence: TGTGCCAGCAGCTTATTCATGAACACTGAAGCTTTCTTT.

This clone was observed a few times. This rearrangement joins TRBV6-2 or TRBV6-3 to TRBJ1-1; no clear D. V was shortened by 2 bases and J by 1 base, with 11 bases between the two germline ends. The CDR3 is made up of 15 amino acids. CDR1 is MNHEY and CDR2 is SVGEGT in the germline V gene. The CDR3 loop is CASSYAFNGNTEAFF. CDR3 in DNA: TGTGCCAGCAGTTACGCTTTTAATGGGAACACTGAAGCTTTCTTT.

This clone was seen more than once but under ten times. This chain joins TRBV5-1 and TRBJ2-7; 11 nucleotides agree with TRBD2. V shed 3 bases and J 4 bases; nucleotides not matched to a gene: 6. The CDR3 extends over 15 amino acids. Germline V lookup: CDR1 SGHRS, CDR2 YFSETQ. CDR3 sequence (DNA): TGCGCCAGCAGCTATAGCGGGAGGGCCTCGTACGAGCAGTACTTC. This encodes CASSYSGRASYEQYF.

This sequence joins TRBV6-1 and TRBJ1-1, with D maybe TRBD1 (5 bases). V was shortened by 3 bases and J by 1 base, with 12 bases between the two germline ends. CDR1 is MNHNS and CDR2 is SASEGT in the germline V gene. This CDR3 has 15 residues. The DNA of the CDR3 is TGTGCCAGCAGTGACATGGGGACCTCGAACACTGAAGCTTTCTTT. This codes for CASSDMGTSNTEAFF.

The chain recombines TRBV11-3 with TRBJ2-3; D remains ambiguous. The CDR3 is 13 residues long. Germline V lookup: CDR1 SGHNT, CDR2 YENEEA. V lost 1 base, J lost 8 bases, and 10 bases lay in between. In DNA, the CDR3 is TGTGCCAGCAGCTTAGCAGCCGGCGGTACGCAGTATTTT. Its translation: CASSLAAGGTQYF.

CDR3 DNA: TGTGCCAGCAGGGACAGCCACTACAATGAGCAGTTCTTC. It specifies CASRDSHYNEQFF. The chain combines TRBV12-3 or TRBV12-4 with TRBJ2-1; maybe TRBD1 (6 bases). Trimming removed 6 bases at V and 3 bases at J, with 9 bases between. The CDR3 totals 13 residues.

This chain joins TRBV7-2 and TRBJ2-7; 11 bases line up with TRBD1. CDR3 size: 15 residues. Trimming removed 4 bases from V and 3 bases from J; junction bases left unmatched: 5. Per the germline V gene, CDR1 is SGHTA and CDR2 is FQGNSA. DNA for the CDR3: TGTGCCAGCAGCTCCGGACAGGGGGCTGGCTACGAGCAGTACTTC. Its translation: CASSSGQGAGYEQYF.

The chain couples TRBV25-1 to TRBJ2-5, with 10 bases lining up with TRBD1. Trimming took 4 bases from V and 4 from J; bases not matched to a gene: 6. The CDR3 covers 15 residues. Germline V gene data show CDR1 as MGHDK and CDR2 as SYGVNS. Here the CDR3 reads CASSVDRGLRETQYF. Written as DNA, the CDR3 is TGTGCCAGCAGTGTCGACAGGGGGCTACGAGAGACCCAGTACTTC.

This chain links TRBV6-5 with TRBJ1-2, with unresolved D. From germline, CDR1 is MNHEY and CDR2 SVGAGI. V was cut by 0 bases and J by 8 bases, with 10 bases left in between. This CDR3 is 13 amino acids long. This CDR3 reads CASSYSAGEGYTF. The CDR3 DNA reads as TGTGCCAGCAGTTACTCAGCCGGGGAAGGCTACACCTTC.

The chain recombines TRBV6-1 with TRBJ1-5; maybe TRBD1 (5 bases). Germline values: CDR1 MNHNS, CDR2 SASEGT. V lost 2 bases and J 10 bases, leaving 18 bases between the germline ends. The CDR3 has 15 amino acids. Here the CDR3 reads CASSESGHGLIPQHF. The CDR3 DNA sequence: TGTGCCAGCAGTGAATCAGGACACGGACTGATTCCCCAGCATTTT.